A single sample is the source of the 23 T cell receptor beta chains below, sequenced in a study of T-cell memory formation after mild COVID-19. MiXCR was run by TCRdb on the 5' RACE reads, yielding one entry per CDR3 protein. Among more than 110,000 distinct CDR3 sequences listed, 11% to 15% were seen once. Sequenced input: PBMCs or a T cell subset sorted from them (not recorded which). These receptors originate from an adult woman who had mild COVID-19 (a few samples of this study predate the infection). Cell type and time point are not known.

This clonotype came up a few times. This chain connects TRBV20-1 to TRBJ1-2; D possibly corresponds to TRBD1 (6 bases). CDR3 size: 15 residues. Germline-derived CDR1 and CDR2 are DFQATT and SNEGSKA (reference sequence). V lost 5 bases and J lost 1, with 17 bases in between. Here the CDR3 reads CSAPKGQLDNYGYTF. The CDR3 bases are TGCAGTGCTCCAAAAGGACAGTTAGATAACTATGGCTACACCTTC.

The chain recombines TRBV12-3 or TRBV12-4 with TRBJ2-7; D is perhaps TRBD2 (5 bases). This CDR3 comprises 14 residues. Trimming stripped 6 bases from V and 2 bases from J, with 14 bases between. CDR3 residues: CASSPQDWPYEQYF. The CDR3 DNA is TGTGCCAGCAGCCCCCAGGACTGGCCCTACGAGCAGTACTTC.

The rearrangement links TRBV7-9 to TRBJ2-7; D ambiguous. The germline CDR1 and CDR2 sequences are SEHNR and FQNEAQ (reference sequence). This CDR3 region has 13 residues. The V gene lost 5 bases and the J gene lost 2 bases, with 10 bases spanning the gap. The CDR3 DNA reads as TGTGCCAGCAGCCTCGTCGGAACCTACGAGCAGTACTTC. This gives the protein CASSLVGTYEQYF.

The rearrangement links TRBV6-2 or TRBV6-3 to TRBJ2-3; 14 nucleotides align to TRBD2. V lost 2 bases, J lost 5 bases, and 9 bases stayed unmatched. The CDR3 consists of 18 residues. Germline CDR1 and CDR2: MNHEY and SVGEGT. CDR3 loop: CASSYTLLGLAGGDTQYF. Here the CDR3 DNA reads TGTGCCAGCAGTTACACCCTGCTCGGACTAGCGGGAGGAGATACGCAGTATTTT.

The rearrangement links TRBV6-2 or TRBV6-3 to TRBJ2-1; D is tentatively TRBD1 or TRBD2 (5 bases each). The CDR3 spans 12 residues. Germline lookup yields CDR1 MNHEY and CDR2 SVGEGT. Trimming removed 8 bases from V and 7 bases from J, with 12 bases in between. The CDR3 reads CASGGGANEQFF. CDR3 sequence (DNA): TGTGCCAGCGGTGGGGGAGCGAATGAGCAGTTCTTC.

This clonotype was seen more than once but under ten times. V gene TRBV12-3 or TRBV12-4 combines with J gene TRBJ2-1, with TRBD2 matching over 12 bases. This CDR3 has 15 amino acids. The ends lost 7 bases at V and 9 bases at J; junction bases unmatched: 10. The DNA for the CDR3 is TGTGCCAGCACCCGGGCTAGCGGGGGGGCCGGTGAGCAGTTCTTC. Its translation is CASTRASGGAGEQFF.

The CDR3 is CASSPPALWAGPNEKLFF. The CDR3 DNA sequence: TGTGCCAGCTCACCACCGGCCCTCTGGGCAGGACCTAATGAAAAACTGTTTTTT. This chain uses TRBV18 with TRBJ1-4; D call uncertain. V was cut by 0 bases and J by 3 bases, with 17 bases left in between. From germline, CDR1 is KGHSH and CDR2 LQKENI. The CDR3 has 18 amino acids.

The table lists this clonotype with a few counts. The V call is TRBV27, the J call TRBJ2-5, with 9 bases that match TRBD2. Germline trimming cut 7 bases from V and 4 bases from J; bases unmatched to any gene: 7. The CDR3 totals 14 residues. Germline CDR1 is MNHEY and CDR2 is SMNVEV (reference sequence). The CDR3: CASKLIAGAETQYF. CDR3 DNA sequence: TGTGCCAGCAAATTGATAGCGGGGGCAGAGACCCAGTACTTC.

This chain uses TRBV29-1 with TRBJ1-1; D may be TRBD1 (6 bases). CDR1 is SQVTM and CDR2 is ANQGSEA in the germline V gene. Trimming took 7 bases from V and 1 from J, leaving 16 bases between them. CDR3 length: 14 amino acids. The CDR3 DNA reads TGCAGCGCCCAGGGGACCGCGGGGAACACTGAAGCTTTCTTT. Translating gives CSAQGTAGNTEAFF. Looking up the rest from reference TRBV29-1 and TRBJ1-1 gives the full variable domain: SAVISQKPSRDICQRGTSLTIQCQVDSQVTMMFWYRQQPGQSLTLIATANQGSEATYESGFVIDKFPISRPNLTFSTLTVSNMSPEDSSIYLCSAQGTAGNTEAFFGQGTRLTVV.

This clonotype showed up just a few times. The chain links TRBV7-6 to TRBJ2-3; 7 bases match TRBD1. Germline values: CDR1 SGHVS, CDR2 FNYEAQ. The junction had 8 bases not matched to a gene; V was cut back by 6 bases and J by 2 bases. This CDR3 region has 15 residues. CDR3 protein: CASSTRDSFTDTQYF. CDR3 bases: TGTGCCAGCAGTACCCGGGACAGCTTCACAGATACGCAGTATTTT.

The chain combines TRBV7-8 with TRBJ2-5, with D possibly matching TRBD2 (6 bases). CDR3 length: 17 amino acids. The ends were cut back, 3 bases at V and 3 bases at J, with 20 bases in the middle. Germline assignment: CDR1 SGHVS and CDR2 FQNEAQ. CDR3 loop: CASSFNPGTGGKETQYF. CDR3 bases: TGTGCCAGCAGCTTTAACCCCGGGACTGGAGGAAAAGAGACCCAGTACTTC.

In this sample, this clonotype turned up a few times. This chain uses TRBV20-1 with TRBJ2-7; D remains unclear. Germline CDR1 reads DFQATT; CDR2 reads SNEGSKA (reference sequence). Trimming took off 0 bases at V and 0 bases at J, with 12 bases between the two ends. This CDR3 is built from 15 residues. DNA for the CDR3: TGCAGTGCTAGAGAGACTGTGACTGTCTCCTACGAGCAGTACTTC. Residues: CSARETVTVSYEQYF.

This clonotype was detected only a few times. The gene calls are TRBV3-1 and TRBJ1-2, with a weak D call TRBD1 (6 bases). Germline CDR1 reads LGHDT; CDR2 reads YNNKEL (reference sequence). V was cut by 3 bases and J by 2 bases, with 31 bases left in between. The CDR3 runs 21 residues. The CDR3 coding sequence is TGTGCCAGCAGCCAGTCGACAGGAGCGTGGCGAAGAGGGGCACTAAACTATGGCTACACCTTC. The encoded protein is CASSQSTGAWRRGALNYGYTF. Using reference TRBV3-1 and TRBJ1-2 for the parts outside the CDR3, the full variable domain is DTAVSQTPKYLVTQMGNDKSIKCEQNLGHDTMYWYKQDSKKFLKIMFSYNNKELIINETVPNRFSPKSPDKAHLNLHINSLELGDSAVYFCASSQSTGAWRRGALNYGYTFGSGTRLTVV.

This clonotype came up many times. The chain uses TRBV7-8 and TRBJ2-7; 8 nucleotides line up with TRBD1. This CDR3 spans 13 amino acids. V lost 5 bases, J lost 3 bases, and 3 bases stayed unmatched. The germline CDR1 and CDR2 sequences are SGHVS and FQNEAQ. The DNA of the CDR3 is TGTGCCAGCAGCAGAACAGGGGGCTACGAGCAGTACTTC. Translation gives CASSRTGGYEQYF.

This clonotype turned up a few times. The CDR3 DNA reads as TGCGCCAGCAGCGGGGGGGAAGAAACAGTCACGCAGTATTTT. Protein product: CASSGGEETVTQYF. This sequence joins TRBV5-1 and TRBJ2-3; 7 nucleotides line up with TRBD2. CDR3 size: 14 residues. V lost 4 bases and J lost 9; bases outside the gene matches: 11. Germline V gene lookup returns CDR1 SGHRS and CDR2 YFSETQ.

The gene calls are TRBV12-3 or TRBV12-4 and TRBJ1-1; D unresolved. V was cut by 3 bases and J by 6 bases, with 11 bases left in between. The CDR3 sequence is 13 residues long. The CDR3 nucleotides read TGTGCCAGCAGTTTTGGGGAGAGGGCTGAAGCTTTCTTT. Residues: CASSFGERAEAFF.

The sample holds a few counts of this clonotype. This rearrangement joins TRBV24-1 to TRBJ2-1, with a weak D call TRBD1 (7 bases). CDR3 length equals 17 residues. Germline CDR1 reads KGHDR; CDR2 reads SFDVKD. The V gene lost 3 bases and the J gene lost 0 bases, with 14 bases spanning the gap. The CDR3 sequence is CATSDHRGGGSYNEQFF. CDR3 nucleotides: TGTGCCACCAGTGATCACAGGGGAGGAGGCTCCTACAATGAGCAGTTCTTC.

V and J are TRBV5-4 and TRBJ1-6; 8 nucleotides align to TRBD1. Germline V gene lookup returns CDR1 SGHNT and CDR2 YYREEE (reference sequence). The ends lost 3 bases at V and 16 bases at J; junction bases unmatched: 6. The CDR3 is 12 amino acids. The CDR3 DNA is TGTGCCAGCAGCTCCGGACAGGGCAATCTCCACTTT. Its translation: CASSSGQGNLHF. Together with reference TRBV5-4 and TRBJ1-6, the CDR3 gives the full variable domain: ETGVTQSPTHLIKTRGQQVTLRCSSQSGHNTVSWYQQALGQGPQFIFQYYREEENGRGNFPPRFSGLQFPNYSSELNVNALELDDSALYLCASSSGQGNLHFGNGTRLTVT.

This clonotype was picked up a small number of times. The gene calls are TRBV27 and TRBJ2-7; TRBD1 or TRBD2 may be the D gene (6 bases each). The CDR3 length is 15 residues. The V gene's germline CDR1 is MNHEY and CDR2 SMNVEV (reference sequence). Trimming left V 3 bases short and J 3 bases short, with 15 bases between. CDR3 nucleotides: TGTGCCAGCAGTTTGGGTGGGGGGCTGAACTACGAGCAGTACTTC. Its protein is CASSLGGGLNYEQYF.

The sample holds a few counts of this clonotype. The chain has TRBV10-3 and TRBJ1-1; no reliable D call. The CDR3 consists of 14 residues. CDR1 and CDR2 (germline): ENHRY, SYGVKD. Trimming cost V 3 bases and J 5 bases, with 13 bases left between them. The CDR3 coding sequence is TGTGCCATCAGTGAAGAGAAGTTGAGGACTGAAGCTTTCTTT. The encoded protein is CAISEEKLRTEAFF.

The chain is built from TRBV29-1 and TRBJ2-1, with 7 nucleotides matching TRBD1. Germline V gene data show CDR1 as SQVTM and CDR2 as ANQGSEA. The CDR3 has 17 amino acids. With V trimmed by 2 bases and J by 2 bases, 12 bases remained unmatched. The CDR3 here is CSVEWSSGGSAYNEQFF. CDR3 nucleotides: TGCAGCGTTGAATGGAGCTCAGGGGGATCGGCCTACAATGAGCAGTTCTTC.

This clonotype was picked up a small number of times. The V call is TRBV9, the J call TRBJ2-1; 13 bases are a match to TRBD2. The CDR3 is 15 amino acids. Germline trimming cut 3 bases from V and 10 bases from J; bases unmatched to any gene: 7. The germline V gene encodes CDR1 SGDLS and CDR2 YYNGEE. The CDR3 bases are TGTGCCAGCAGCGAGACGACTAGCGGGAGGTGGGAGCAGTTCTTC. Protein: CASSETTSGRWEQFF.

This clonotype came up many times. CDR3 coding DNA: TGCGCCAGCAGCCACGGACAGGGTGCCATGAACACTGAAGCTTTCTTT. Protein sequence: CASSHGQGAMNTEAFF. This chain uses TRBV5-1 with TRBJ1-1; 8 positions match TRBD1. CDR3 length: 16 amino acids. The germline V gene encodes CDR1 SGHRS and CDR2 YFSETQ. Trimming at V came to 4 bases and at J to 0 bases, leaving 8 bases not matched to a gene.